This T cell receptor beta chain came from a study of shared clonotypes between healthy human individuals. This CDR3 comprises 13 residues. Germline CDR1 SGDLS, CDR2 YYNGEE. V dropped 4 bases and J dropped 6 bases, with 13 bases sitting between them. CD45RO-negative, CCR7-selected cells formed the naive CD8 fraction, which excluded terminally differentiated effector memory CD45RA+ cells. Notes on this clone: Antigen specificity is unknown.

The data were produced by immunoSEQ multiplex PCR, yet TCRdb's version contains in-frame clones alone and is incomplete. This sample has around 2.1 million clones, with about 93% found just once. The study's findings and limits: In contrast to clonotypes shared by all four donors, non-shared clonotypes had lower generation probabilities.

This sequence joins TRBV9 and TRBJ1-1, with no clear D. Specimen: naive CD8+ T cells from PBMCs. This clonotype was obtained from a man between 18 and 29 years old in good health. Some clones in this sample may be carry-over from other donors' samples. DNA for the CDR3: TGTGCCAGCAGCCCCGGACGGACCTCTGAAGCTTTCTTT. Protein sequence: CASSPGRTSEAFF.